Sequencing of this T cell receptor beta chain was carried out in a study of blood T cell repertoires in COVID-19. Looking at the study overall: In each case, the material was cDNA or gDNA derived from T cells, B-cell-depleted T cells, or PBMCs.

Germline lookup yields CDR1 ENHRY and CDR2 SYGVKD. V lost 0 bases and J lost 0; bases outside the gene matches: 2. The CDR3 covers 16 residues. Authors' analysis steps: Cell counts per sample came from amplifying reference gene primers. TCRdb's table, derived via immunoSEQ multiplex PCR, lists solely in-frame clones and lacks some. That table is the source of V, J and clone size, and D and trimming were worked out from the DNA. The sample holds over 45,000 clones, around 80% seen once. V and J are TRBV10-3 and TRBJ2-3; the match to TRBD2 covers 8 bases. The sequence came from a man in his 70s with acute or convalescent COVID-19. The material sequenced was peripheral blood. CDR3 region: CAISESRGGSTDTQYF. The CDR3 DNA follows: TGTGCCATCAGTGAGTCTCGGGGGGGGAGCACAGATACGCAGTATTTT.